This T cell receptor beta chain stems from a study of T cells in tumors after PD-1 blockade. Across the whole study: Prior checkpoint blockade, systemic immunosuppressant use, or anti-cancer therapy within 4 weeks excluded patients. Treatment was either pembrolizumab 200 mg every 3 weeks or cemiplimab 350 mg every 2 weeks.

Produced via immunoSEQ multiplex PCR; TCRdb's table is partial and in-frame only. The top ten hold approximately 4.5% of the sample, which has 60,000 to 65,000 clones, about 74% seen once. Between the trimmed V and J ends, which lost 7 bases and 6 bases, there was a span of 6 bases. Germline V gene lookup returns CDR1 ENHRY and CDR2 SYGVKD. The CDR3 has 11 amino acids. About this clone itself: Its cognate antigen is unknown.

Study results and caveats: Around 45% of tumor TCR clonotypes were also found in blood.

The clonotype comes from a human donor with basal cell carcinoma. Sequenced here: PBMCs, sampled after anti-PD-1 treatment. The V gene is TRBV10-3, the J gene TRBJ2-2; D is undetermined. The CDR3 reads CAIKGSGELFF. In nucleotides, the CDR3 is TGTGCCATCAAAGGCTCCGGGGAGCTGTTTTTT.